These 25 T cell receptor beta chains originate from one sample sequenced in a study of cytomegalovirus exposure and HLA in healthy donors. In the PCR, 60 Vbeta and 13 Jbeta primers were used. TCRdb's table, derived via immunoSEQ multiplex PCR, lists solely in-frame clones and lacks some. The repertoire includes roughly 180,000 clones, nearly 80% of them detected once, and less than 6% sits in the top ten. Sequenced input: PBMCs. The receptor set was obtained from a woman in her thirties in good health and CMV-seropositive.

In DNA form, the CDR3 reads TGTGCCAGCAGCCGACAGGGGAATACCGGGGAGCTGTTTTTT. It specifies CASSRQGNTGELFF. The chain joins TRBV14 to TRBJ2-2; 8 nucleotides agree with TRBD1. The CDR3 is 14 residues long. CDR1 is SGHDN, CDR2 FVKESK, per germline. After removal of 4 bases from V and 5 bases from J, the junction contained 3 bases not matched to a gene.

The chain combines TRBV2 with TRBJ2-7; the match to TRBD1 covers 9 bases. The CDR3 is 14 amino acids. V lost 4 bases and J lost 3; bases outside the gene matches: 4. Germline CDR1 SNHLY, CDR2 FYNNEI. The CDR3 region is CASSGRQGDYEQYF. In DNA form, the CDR3 reads TGTGCCAGCAGTGGGCGACAGGGGGACTACGAGCAGTACTTC.

This clone showed up just once. V usage is TRBV6-5 and J usage is TRBJ2-7, with D tentatively TRBD1 (5 bases). This CDR3 is built from 14 residues. The V end lost 4 bases, the J end lost 2 bases, and 12 bases lay between the germline ends. CDR1 is MNHEY and CDR2 is SVGAGI in the germline V gene. CDR3 nucleotide sequence: TGTGCCAGCAGTTTCGCAGGGTTCCCCTACGAGCAGTACTTC. As protein: CASSFAGFPYEQYF.

This sequence joins TRBV2 and TRBJ2-7, with TRBD1 matching over 7 bases. The ends lost 7 bases at V and 2 bases at J; junction bases unmatched: 5. The CDR3 has 13 residues. From germline, CDR1 is SNHLY and CDR2 FYNNEI. The CDR3 DNA reads TGTGCCAGCAAAGGGACAGAGACCTACGAGCAGTACTTC. As protein: CASKGTETYEQYF.

This clone was seen more than once but under ten times. CDR3 nucleotide sequence: TGTGTGCTGTGGGACGCACAGGGCAACTATGGCTACACCTTC. It specifies CVLWDAQGNYGYTF. This rearrangement joins TRBV6-1 to TRBJ1-2; D perhaps matches TRBD1 (6 bases). CDR1 is MNHNS and CDR2 is SASEGT in the germline V gene. The CDR3 covers 14 residues.

This chain joins TRBV2 and TRBJ2-2; D is possibly TRBD1 (6 bases). The germline CDR1 and CDR2 sequences are SNHLY and FYNNEI. This CDR3 comprises 14 residues. With 7 bases removed from V and 2 bases from J, the gap between germline ends came to 11 bases. The CDR3 sequence is CASMPRGNTGELFF. CDR3 sequence (DNA): TGTGCCAGCATGCCCAGGGGAAACACCGGGGAGCTGTTTTTT.

This chain uses TRBV5-1 with TRBJ1-4; a possible D gene is TRBD1 (5 bases). The germline gives CDR1 SGHRS, CDR2 YFSETQ. The CDR3 loop spans 14 amino acids. With 7 bases removed from V and 5 bases from J, the gap between germline ends came to 15 bases. CDR3 nucleotides: TGCGCCAGCGGAGAGTCGGGGGGGAATGAAAAACTGTTTTTT. Translating it yields CASGESGGNEKLFF.

This chain's CDR3 is CASSFGQGGETQYF. CDR3 DNA sequence: TGTGCCAGCAGTTTCGGACAGGGCGGGGAGACCCAGTACTTC. This chain links TRBV27 with TRBJ2-5; 8 bases align to TRBD1. Germline V gives CDR1 MNHEY, CDR2 SMNVEV (reference sequence). CDR3 size: 14 residues. J was trimmed by 5 bases and V by 3 bases; bases with no gene match: 5.

The V gene is TRBV28, the J gene TRBJ1-2, with D possibly TRBD1 on 6 matching bases. Between the trimmed V and J ends, which lost 3 bases and 3 bases, there was a span of 11 bases. Germline V gene lookup returns CDR1 MDHEN and CDR2 SYDVKM. This CDR3 is built from 14 residues. The CDR3 here is CASSLTGSYYGYTF. CDR3 coding DNA: TGTGCCAGCAGTTTGACAGGTTCCTACTATGGCTACACCTTC.

This clone was picked up one time. The chain joins TRBV7-7 to TRBJ2-2, with D perhaps matching TRBD1 (5 bases). The CDR3 is 12 residues long. Germline CDR1 is SSHAT and CDR2 is FNYEAQ (reference sequence). CDR3 coding DNA: TGTGCTAAGCCGGGCCAGGGCGGGGAGCTGTTTTTT. Its translation is CAKPGQGGELFF.

The V and J genes are TRBV6-5 and TRBJ1-6; tentatively, D is TRBD1 (5 bases). Germline CDR1 is MNHEY and CDR2 is SVGAGI. V was clipped by 6 bases and J by 9 bases, with 18 bases between them. The CDR3 is 15 amino acids. CDR3 residues: CASRTWGGLASPLHF. The CDR3, as DNA: TGTGCCAGCAGAACGTGGGGGGGACTGGCTTCACCCCTCCACTTT.

The chain has TRBV5-4 and TRBJ2-7; TRBD1 matches at 9 bases. The V and J ends lost 2 bases and 3 bases, in that order; junction bases with no gene match: 3. CDR3 length equals 14 residues. Germline V gives CDR1 SGHNT, CDR2 YYREEE (reference sequence). CDR3 protein: CASSLRDRDYEQYF. The CDR3 DNA reads as TGTGCCAGCAGCTTACGGGACAGGGACTACGAGCAGTACTTC. Filled out from reference TRBV5-4 and TRBJ2-7, the complete variable domain reads ETGVTQSPTHLIKTRGQQVTLRCSSQSGHNTVSWYQQALGQGPQFIFQYYREEENGRGNFPPRFSGLQFPNYSSELNVNALELDDSALYLCASSLRDRDYEQYFGPGTRLTVT.

This clone was observed a handful of times. The J gene is TRBJ2-2, the V gene TRBV14; 11 positions match TRBD2. The CDR3 runs 18 residues. With 0 bases clipped from V and 2 bases from J, the junction kept 5 bases outside the gene matches. Germline CDR1 SGHDN, CDR2 FVKESK. The CDR3: CASSQDIAGGPNTGELFF. The CDR3 nucleotides are TGTGCCAGCAGCCAAGATATAGCGGGAGGGCCTAACACCGGGGAGCTGTTTTTT.

The chain has TRBV5-1 and TRBJ1-2; TRBD1 matches 7 bases. Germline-derived CDR1 and CDR2 are SGHRS and YFSETQ. This CDR3 is built from 13 residues. V trimming: 5 bases; J trimming: 5 bases; junction bases outside the gene matches: 6. The CDR3 sequence: CASRSGTEYGYTF. The CDR3, as DNA: TGCGCCAGCAGGTCCGGGACAGAGTATGGCTACACCTTC.

This clone has ten or more counts. V usage is TRBV7-8 and J usage is TRBJ2-2, with no clear D. Germline V gene lookup returns CDR1 SGHVS and CDR2 FQNEAQ. The ends were cut back, 7 bases at V and 6 bases at J, with 6 bases in the middle. CDR3 size: 11 residues. The CDR3 nucleotides read TGTGCCAGCACGAGATCCGGGGAGCTGTTTTTT. The encoded protein is CASTRSGELFF. Full variable domain (rest looked up from reference TRBV7-8 and TRBJ2-2): GAGVSQSPRYKVAKRGQDVALRCDPISGHVSLFWYQQALGQGPEFLTYFQNEAQLDKSGLPSDRFFAERPEGSVSTLKIQRTQQEDSAVYLCASTRSGELFFGEGSRLTVL.

This sequence joins TRBV7-9 and TRBJ1-2; 9 bases map to TRBD1. CDR1 is SEHNR and CDR2 is FQNEAQ in the germline V gene (reference sequence). The V gene end was trimmed by 7 bases and the J gene end by 4 bases; junction bases not matched to a gene: 10. CDR3 length: 15 residues. The CDR3 protein is CASTSGTGTSYGYTF. Written as DNA, the CDR3 is TGTGCCAGCACCTCCGGGACAGGGACTTCCTATGGCTACACCTTC.

The chain carries TRBV15 and TRBJ2-3; TRBD2 agrees at 10 bases. V shed 0 bases and J 1 base; nucleotides not matched to a gene: 10. The CDR3 runs to 19 residues. From germline, CDR1 is LNHNV and CDR2 YYDKDF (reference sequence). CDR3 sequence: CATSRESPSGSSGTDTQYF. CDR3 coding DNA: TGTGCCACCAGCAGAGAAAGTCCTAGCGGGAGCAGTGGCACAGATACGCAGTATTTT. Looking up the rest from reference TRBV15 and TRBJ2-3 gives the full variable domain: DAMVIQNPRYQVTQFGKPVTLSCSQTLNHNVMYWYQQKSSQAPKLLFHYYDKDFNNEADTPDNFQSRRPNTSFCFLDIRSPGLGDTAMYLCATSRESPSGSSGTDTQYFGPGTRLTVL.

The chain employs TRBV5-1 and TRBJ2-7; D unresolved. This CDR3 has 15 residues. The V end lost 0 bases, the J end lost 5 bases, and 15 bases lay between the germline ends. The germline gives CDR1 SGHRS, CDR2 YFSETQ. The CDR3 DNA sequence: TGCGCCAGCAGCTTGGATGGAGTCCTAGTCGACGAGCAGTACTTC. Translating it yields CASSLDGVLVDEQYF.

This clone was seen only once. The chain is built from TRBV6-1 and TRBJ1-1; D possibly corresponds to TRBD1 (6 bases). Germline V CDR1 and CDR2: MNHNS, SASEGT. The CDR3 is 14 amino acids. Trimming took 7 bases from V and 4 from J, leaving 16 bases between them. The CDR3 sequence: CASNTRGSGTEAFF. CDR3 nucleotides: TGTGCCAGCAATACCAGGGGTTCTGGCACTGAAGCTTTCTTT.

The DNA for the CDR3 is TGTGCCAGCAGCTTACACTCTGGAAACACCATATATTTT. It is translated as CASSLHSGNTIYF. The gene calls are TRBV7-2 and TRBJ1-3; D not resolved. V shed 2 bases and J shed 0 bases, with 2 bases lying between them. The germline gives CDR1 SGHTA, CDR2 FQGNSA. There are 13 residues in the CDR3.

This chain connects TRBV18 to TRBJ2-5; D uncertain. The CDR3 covers 12 residues. Per germline, CDR1 KGHSH and CDR2 LQKENI. Trimming removed 5 bases from V and 5 bases from J, with 9 bases in between. CDR3 sequence reads: CASSIPGETQYF. CDR3 DNA: TGTGCCAGCTCAATCCCCGGGGAGACCCAGTACTTC.

The chain is built from TRBV5-1 and TRBJ2-5; the D gene is possibly TRBD2 (6 bases). The end of the DNA fits TRBJ2-7 better, so the J call may be wrong. Germline lookup yields CDR1 SGHRS and CDR2 YFSETQ. This CDR3 is 14 amino acids long. The CDR3 here is CASSLDAGPYEQYF. For the CDR3, the DNA is TGCGCCAGCAGCTTGGATGCGGGGCCCTACGAGCAGTACTTC.

This chain connects TRBV6-5 to TRBJ1-3, with D possibly being TRBD1 (6 bases). Germline assignment: CDR1 MNHEY and CDR2 SVGAGI. The CDR3 spans 15 residues. V lost 5 bases and J lost 3, with 14 bases in between. The CDR3 sequence: CASSPRGTHGNTIYF. CDR3 in DNA: TGTGCCAGCAGTCCTAGGGGGACACATGGAAACACCATATATTTT.

The V and J genes are TRBV7-9 and TRBJ2-2, with 10 bases fitting TRBD2. V gave up 5 bases and J gave up 0 bases; unmatched junction bases: 3. The CDR3 extends over 16 amino acids. Germline V CDR1 and CDR2: SEHNR, FQNEAQ (reference sequence). Here the CDR3 reads CASSPLAGANTGELFF. DNA for the CDR3: TGTGCCAGCAGCCCCCTAGCGGGGGCGAACACCGGGGAGCTGTTTTTT.

This chain uses TRBV7-8 with TRBJ1-1; no reliable D call. Trimming shortened V by 5 bases and J by 11 bases, and 15 bases separated the two germline ends. Germline assignment: CDR1 SGHVS and CDR2 FQNEAQ. The CDR3 loop spans 12 amino acids. CDR3 coding DNA: TGTGCCAGCAGCCGAATTGCAGGCGGGGCTTTCTTT. Translated, it gives CASSRIAGGAFF. Combining the CDR3 with reference TRBV7-8 and TRBJ1-1 gives the whole variable domain GAGVSQSPRYKVAKRGQDVALRCDPISGHVSLFWYQQALGQGPEFLTYFQNEAQLDKSGLPSDRFFAERPEGSVSTLKIQRTQQEDSAVYLCASSRIAGGAFFGQGTRLTVV.